These 22 T cell receptor beta chains were all obtained from the same sample, sequenced in a study of blood T cells in healthy people across ages. Alongside a J-beta primer mix, a sample-barcoded 5' primer served in a second PCR lasting roughly 6 to 11 cycles. One entry per CDR3 protein, called by TCRdb with MiXCR from the 5' RACE reads. Found here are some 1,500,000 distinct CDR3 sequences, about 42% of them singletons; the top ten hold approximately 4%. The sequenced sample consisted of blood. The receptor source for this set is a young woman in good health.

The chain has TRBV12-3 or TRBV12-4 and TRBJ1-2; 9 nucleotides match TRBD1. Trimming took 5 bases from V and 10 from J; bases not matched to a gene: 8. The CDR3 has 13 amino acids. CDR3 sequence (DNA): TGTGCCAGCAGTCCAAGGACAGGGGAACACTACACCTTC. It yields the protein CASSPRTGEHYTF.

In its sample, this clonotype was seen a few times. The J gene is TRBJ2-1, the V gene TRBV28; D may be TRBD2 (5 bases). The CDR3 has 12 residues. The V gene lost 10 bases and the J gene lost 5 bases, with 12 bases spanning the gap. The germline gives CDR1 MDHEN, CDR2 SYDVKM. The CDR3 DNA is TGTGCCACGTCCGGGATCCACAATGAGCAGTTCTTC. Residues: CATSGIHNEQFF. Looking up the rest from reference TRBV28 and TRBJ2-1 gives the full variable domain: DVKVTQSSRYLVKRTGEKVFLECVQDMDHENMFWYRQDPGLGLRLIYFSYDVKMKEKGDIPEGYSVSREKKERFSLILESASTNQTSMYLCATSGIHNEQFFGPGTRLTVL.

This chain links TRBV6-6 with TRBJ2-1; no clear D gene. The V end was cut by 2 bases, the J end by 7 bases, with 6 bases between. This CDR3 is built from 12 residues. The germline V gene has CDR1 MNHNY and CDR2 SVGAGI (reference sequence). The chain's CDR3 is CASSYDLNEQFF. CDR3 nucleotides: TGTGCCAGCAGTTACGACCTAAATGAGCAGTTCTTC.

This clonotype showed up just a few times. The rearrangement links TRBV13 to TRBJ1-2, with D maybe TRBD1 (6 bases). CDR1 PRHDT and CDR2 FYEKMQ come from the germline V gene (reference sequence). Trimming took 5 bases from V and 8 from J, leaving 9 bases between them. This CDR3 has 11 residues. In DNA form, the CDR3 reads TGTGCCAGCAGCAAAAGGGGGGGCTACACCTTC. This sequence encodes CASSKRGGYTF.

The genes are TRBV7-9 and TRBJ1-3, with D possibly being TRBD1 (5 bases). Germline-derived CDR1 and CDR2 are SEHNR and FQNEAQ (reference sequence). Deletions cut 5 bases from V and 10 bases from J, with 12 bases between. CDR3 length equals 12 residues. The CDR3 coding sequence is TGTGCCAGCAGCCTGGGACGGAAAACCATATATTTT. Translation gives CASSLGRKTIYF.

V and J are TRBV18 and TRBJ1-4; D is unclear. Germline values: CDR1 KGHSH, CDR2 LQKENI. The CDR3 is 13 amino acids. Trimming pared 8 bases from V and 5 bases from J, leaving 12 bases between. The CDR3 sequence is CASASGLNEKLFF. CDR3 bases: TGTGCCAGCGCGTCGGGTCTAAATGAAAAACTGTTTTTT.

This chain links TRBV9 with TRBJ2-1; 7 nucleotides match TRBD1. The germline V gene has CDR1 SGDLS and CDR2 YYNGEE. This CDR3 is built from 13 residues. Unmatched junction bases numbered 5, after V lost 2 bases and J lost 9 bases. The CDR3 reads CASSVAGGFEQFF. DNA for the CDR3: TGTGCCAGCAGCGTCGCAGGGGGTTTTGAGCAGTTCTTC.

This clonotype was counted only a few times. This sequence joins TRBV12-3 or TRBV12-4 and TRBJ2-7; D possibly corresponds to TRBD2 (5 bases). V was cut by 3 bases and J by 4 bases, with 10 bases left in between. The CDR3 is 13 residues long. CDR3 in DNA: TGTGCCAGCAGTTTTGGCGGGCATTACGAGCAGTACTTC. Its translation is CASSFGGHYEQYF.

The rearrangement uses TRBV7-2 and TRBJ2-1, with 7 bases that match TRBD1. Germline lookup yields CDR1 SGHTA and CDR2 FQGNSA. CDR3 length equals 13 residues. With V trimmed by 5 bases and J by 13 bases, 11 bases remained unmatched. The CDR3 spells CASSPGQVETQFF. CDR3 nucleotides: TGTGCCAGCAGCCCAGGACAGGTGGAGACCCAGTTCTTC.

This chain joins TRBV20-1 and TRBJ2-5; either TRBD1 or TRBD2 may fit D (5 bases each). The CDR3 totals 14 residues. Germline V CDR1 and CDR2: DFQATT, SNEGSKA (reference sequence). V lost 1 base and J 2 bases, leaving 11 bases between the germline ends. CDR3 in DNA: TGCAGTGCTAGAGTGGGGGATCCACAAGAGACCCAGTACTTC. Encoded protein: CSARVGDPQETQYF.

This sequence joins TRBV6-1 and TRBJ2-7; possibly TRBD1 or TRBD2 for D (6 bases each). The CDR3 is made up of 15 amino acids. Deletions cut 4 bases from V and 0 bases from J, with 13 bases between. Germline V gene data show CDR1 as MNHNS and CDR2 as SASEGT. In nucleotides, the CDR3 is TGTGCCAGCAGTGCGGAGGGGGGCCTCTCCTACGAGCAGTACTTC. It yields the protein CASSAEGGLSYEQYF.

A word on this clonotype: Just one base apart from a much larger clone, this may be a read error. V is TRBV10-3 and J is TRBJ1-1, with no clear D. This CDR3 region has 13 residues. Germline CDR1 is ENHRY and CDR2 is SYGVKD. The CDR3 coding sequence is TGTGCCACCAGTGAGTACACGAACACTGAAGCTTTCTTT. Translation gives CATSEYTNTEAFF.

This clonotype was detected once. The chain couples TRBV11-2 to TRBJ2-3; D is uncertain. The V end was cut by 4 bases, the J end by 0 bases, with 11 bases between. Germline CDR1 and CDR2: SGHAT and FQNNGV. CDR3 size: 15 residues. CDR3 nucleotides: TGTGCCAGCAGCTCCCTCCGGGCTAGCACAGATACGCAGTATTTT. It encodes CASSSLRASTDTQYF.

The chain is built from TRBV7-8 and TRBJ2-2; 7 bases map to TRBD1. Per germline, CDR1 SGHVS and CDR2 FQNEAQ. This CDR3 spans 17 amino acids. Unmatched junction bases numbered 10, after V lost 1 base and J lost 5 bases. CDR3: CASSLGPEPGGTGELFF. The CDR3, as DNA: TGTGCCAGCAGCTTAGGTCCGGAACCAGGGGGAACCGGGGAGCTGTTTTTT.

This chain joins TRBV2 and TRBJ1-2, with D hard to call. In germline, CDR1 is SNHLY, CDR2 FYNNEI. Trimming took off 1 base at V and 4 bases at J, with 7 bases between the two ends. There are 13 residues in the CDR3. CDR3 sequence reads: CASSEGLVYGYTF. The CDR3 DNA reads as TGTGCCAGCAGTGAAGGTCTGGTCTATGGCTACACCTTC.

This rearrangement joins TRBV7-9 to TRBJ1-1; no clear D. The CDR3 consists of 14 residues. The V and J ends lost 8 bases and 4 bases respectively, with 17 bases between them. CDR1 is SEHNR and CDR2 is FQNEAQ in the germline V gene (reference sequence). Written as DNA, the CDR3 is TGTGCCAGCGCAGTAGAGTTGTTCGCCACTGAAGCTTTCTTT. This translates into CASAVELFATEAFF.

A single count supports this clonotype. The CDR3 DNA sequence: TGTGCCAGCAGTGACCTTTCTCCGGGGGGGACTGAAGCTTTCTTT. Protein product: CASSDLSPGGTEAFF. The chain couples TRBV27 to TRBJ1-1; perhaps TRBD1 as D (5 bases). V lost 5 bases and J lost 5, with 18 bases in between. The germline gives CDR1 MNHEY, CDR2 SMNVEV (reference sequence). There are 15 residues in the CDR3.

The table lists this clonotype with a few counts. The chain carries TRBV11-1 and TRBJ1-2; the D gene is possibly TRBD1 (5 bases). The CDR3 is made up of 12 amino acids. CDR1 and CDR2 from the germline V gene are SGHAT and FQDESV (reference sequence). V lost 2 bases, J lost 8 bases, and 9 bases lay in between. CDR3 in DNA: TGTGCCAGCAGCTTAATGGACAACGGCTACACCTTC. Protein: CASSLMDNGYTF.

The chain is built from TRBV20-1 and TRBJ1-6; perhaps TRBD1 as D (6 bases). Germline CDR1 reads DFQATT; CDR2 reads SNEGSKA (reference sequence). CDR3 size: 14 residues. V lost 0 bases and J lost 9, with 12 bases in between. Written as DNA, the CDR3 is TGCAGTGCTAGAGACTGGACAGCCGGTTCACCCCTCCACTTT. Translated, it gives CSARDWTAGSPLHF.

Many counts were recorded for this clonotype. The J gene is TRBJ2-7, the V gene TRBV27, with D unclear. The length of the CDR3 is 14 residues. CDR1 and CDR2 from the germline V gene are MNHEY and SMNVEV (reference sequence). The V and J ends lost 0 bases and 10 bases respectively, with 16 bases between them. In DNA, the CDR3 is TGTGCCAGCAGTTTATCAGGGTATTCTCTCTCTCAGTACTTC. Its protein is CASSLSGYSLSQYF.

The chain uses TRBV11-2 and TRBJ2-3; 15 nucleotides align to TRBD2. V lost 5 bases to trimming and J lost 2 bases; unmatched junction nucleotides: 5. The CDR3 is 17 residues long. Germline-derived CDR1 and CDR2 are SGHAT and FQNNGV. The CDR3 coding sequence is TGTGCCAGCAGCCAAGGGACTAGCGGGGGGTTCACAGATACGCAGTATTTT. This translates into CASSQGTSGGFTDTQYF.

This rearrangement joins TRBV7-2 to TRBJ2-3, with TRBD2 matching 13 bases. Per germline, CDR1 SGHTA and CDR2 FQGNSA. Trimming at V came to 5 bases and at J to 6 bases, leaving 5 bases not matched to a gene. The CDR3 is 15 residues long. The CDR3 DNA follows: TGTGCCAGCAGCCCTCGGACTAGCGGGAGTGATACGCAGTATTTT. This encodes CASSPRTSGSDTQYF. Full variable domain (missing parts from reference TRBV7-2 and TRBJ2-3): GAGVSQSPSNKVTEKGKDVELRCDPISGHTALYWYRQSLGQGLEFLIYFQGNSAPDKSGLPSDRFSAERTGGSVSTLTIQRTQQEDSAVYLCASSPRTSGSDTQYFGPGTRLTVL.